The entry below describes one TCR beta chain. The data belong to a study of blood T cell repertoires in COVID-19. Background on the study: Acute and convalescent COVID-19 specimens originated in the United States, Italy and Spain.

This CDR3 contains 13 residues. Germline-derived CDR1 and CDR2 are KGHSH and LQKENI. Unmatched junction bases numbered 3, after V lost 1 base and J lost 8 bases. Cohort assignment relied on participant-reported clinical history. This table comes from immunoSEQ multiplex PCR, and its TCRdb copy is limited to in-frame clones, with some not included. The top ten hold around 16% of the sample, which has 150,000 to 200,000 clones, more than 75% seen once. This chain uses TRBV18 with TRBJ1-1, with 8 bases that match TRBD1. Sequenced: PBMCs or T cells enriched from blood (not recorded which). This TCR came from a woman in her fifties or sixties with acute COVID-19. CDR3 sequence: CASSPLTGGEAFF. Written as DNA, the CDR3 is TGTGCCAGCTCACCACTCACAGGGGGGGAAGCTTTCTTT.